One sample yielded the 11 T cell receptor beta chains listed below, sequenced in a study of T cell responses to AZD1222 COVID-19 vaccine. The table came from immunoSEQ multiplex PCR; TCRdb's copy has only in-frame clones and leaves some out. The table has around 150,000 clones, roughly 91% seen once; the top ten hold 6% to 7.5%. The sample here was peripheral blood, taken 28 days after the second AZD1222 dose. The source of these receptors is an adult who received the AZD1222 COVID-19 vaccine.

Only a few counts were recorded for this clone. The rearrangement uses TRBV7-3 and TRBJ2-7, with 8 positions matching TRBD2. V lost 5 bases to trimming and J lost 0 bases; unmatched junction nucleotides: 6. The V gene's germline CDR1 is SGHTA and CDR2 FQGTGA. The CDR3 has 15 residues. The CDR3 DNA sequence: TGTGCCAGCAGCGCATCGGGGGGGAGCTCCTACGAGCAGTACTTC. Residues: CASSASGGSSYEQYF.

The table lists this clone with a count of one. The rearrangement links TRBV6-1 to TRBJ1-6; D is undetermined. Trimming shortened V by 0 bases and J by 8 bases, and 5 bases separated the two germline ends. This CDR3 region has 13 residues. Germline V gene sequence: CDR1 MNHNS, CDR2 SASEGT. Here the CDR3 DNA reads TGTGCCAGCAGTGAAGCTGCGGATTCACCCCTCCACTTT. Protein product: CASSEAADSPLHF.

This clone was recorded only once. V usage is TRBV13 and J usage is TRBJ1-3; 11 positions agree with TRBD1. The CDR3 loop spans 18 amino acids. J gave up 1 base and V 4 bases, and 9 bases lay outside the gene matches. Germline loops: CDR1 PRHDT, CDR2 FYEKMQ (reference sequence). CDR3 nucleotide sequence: TGTGCCAGCAGCTCCCGGGACAGGGGGTCCTTGTCTGGAAACACCATATATTTT. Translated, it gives CASSSRDRGSLSGNTIYF.

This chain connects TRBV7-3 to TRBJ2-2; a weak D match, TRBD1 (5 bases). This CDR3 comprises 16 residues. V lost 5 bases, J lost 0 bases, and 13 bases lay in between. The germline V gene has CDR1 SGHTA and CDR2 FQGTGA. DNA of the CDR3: TGTGCCAGCAGCCTTGGGGCCGTCGCGAACACCGGGGAGCTGTTTTTT. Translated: CASSLGAVANTGELFF.

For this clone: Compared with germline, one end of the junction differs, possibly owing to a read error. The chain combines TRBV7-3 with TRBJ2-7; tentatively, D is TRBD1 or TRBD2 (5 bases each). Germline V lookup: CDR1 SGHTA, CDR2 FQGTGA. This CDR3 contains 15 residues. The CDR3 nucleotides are TGTGCCAGCAGCGTAACCCCCGGGGCCCCCTACGAGCAGTACTTC. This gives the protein CASSVTPGAPYEQYF.

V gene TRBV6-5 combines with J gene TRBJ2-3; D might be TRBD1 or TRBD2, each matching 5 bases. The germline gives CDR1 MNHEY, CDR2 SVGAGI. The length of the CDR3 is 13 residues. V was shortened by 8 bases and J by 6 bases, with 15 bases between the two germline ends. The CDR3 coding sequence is TGTGCCAGCTGGGACCCAGCGAAGGATACGCAGTATTTT. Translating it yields CASWDPAKDTQYF.

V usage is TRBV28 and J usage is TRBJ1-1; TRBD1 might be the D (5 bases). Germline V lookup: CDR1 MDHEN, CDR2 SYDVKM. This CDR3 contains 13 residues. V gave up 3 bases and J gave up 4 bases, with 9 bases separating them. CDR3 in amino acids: CASSLRQLTEAFF. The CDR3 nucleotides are TGTGCCAGCAGTTTGAGACAGCTCACTGAAGCTTTCTTT.

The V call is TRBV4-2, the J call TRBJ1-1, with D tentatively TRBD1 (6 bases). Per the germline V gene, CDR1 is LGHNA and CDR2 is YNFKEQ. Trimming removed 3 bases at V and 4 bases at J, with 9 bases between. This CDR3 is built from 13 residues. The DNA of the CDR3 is TGTGCCAGCAGCCAGGGGGCGCGCACTGAAGCTTTCTTT. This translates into CASSQGARTEAFF.

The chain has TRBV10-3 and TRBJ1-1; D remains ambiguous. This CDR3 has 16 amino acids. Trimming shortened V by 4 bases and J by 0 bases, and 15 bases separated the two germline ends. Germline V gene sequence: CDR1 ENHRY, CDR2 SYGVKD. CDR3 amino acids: CAISGRTSGMNTEAFF. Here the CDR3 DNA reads TGTGCCATCAGTGGACGAACCAGTGGGATGAACACTGAAGCTTTCTTT.

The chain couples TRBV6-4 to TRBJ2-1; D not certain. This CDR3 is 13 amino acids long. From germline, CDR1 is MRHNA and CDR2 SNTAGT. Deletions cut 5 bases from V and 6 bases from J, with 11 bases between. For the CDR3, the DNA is TGTGCCAGCAGTACCGCGCCGGGCAATGAGCAGTTCTTC. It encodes CASSTAPGNEQFF.

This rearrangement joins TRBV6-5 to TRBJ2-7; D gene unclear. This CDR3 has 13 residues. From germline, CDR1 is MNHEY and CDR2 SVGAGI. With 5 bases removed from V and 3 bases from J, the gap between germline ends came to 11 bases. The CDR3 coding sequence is TGTGCCAGCAGTCCCCCTGGTCGCTACGAGCAGTACTTC. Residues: CASSPPGRYEQYF.